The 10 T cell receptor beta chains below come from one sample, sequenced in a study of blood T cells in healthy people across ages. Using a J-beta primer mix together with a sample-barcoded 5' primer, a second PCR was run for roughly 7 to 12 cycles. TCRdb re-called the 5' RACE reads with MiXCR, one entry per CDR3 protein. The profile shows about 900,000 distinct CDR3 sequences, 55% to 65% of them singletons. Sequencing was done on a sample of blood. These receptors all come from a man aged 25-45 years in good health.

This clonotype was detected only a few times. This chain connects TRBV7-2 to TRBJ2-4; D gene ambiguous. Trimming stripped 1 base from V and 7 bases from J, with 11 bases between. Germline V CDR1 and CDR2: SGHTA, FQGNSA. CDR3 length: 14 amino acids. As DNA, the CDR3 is TGTGCCAGCAGCTTAGATCGGGCCGGGAACATTCAGTACTTC. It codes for CASSLDRAGNIQYF.

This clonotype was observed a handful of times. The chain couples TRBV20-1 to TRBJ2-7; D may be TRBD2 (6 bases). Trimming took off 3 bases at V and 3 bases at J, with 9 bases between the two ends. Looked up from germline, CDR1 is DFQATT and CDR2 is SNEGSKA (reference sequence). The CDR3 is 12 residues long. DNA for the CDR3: TGCAGTGCTAGGAGGGAGGACTACGAGCAGTACTTC. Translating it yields CSARREDYEQYF.

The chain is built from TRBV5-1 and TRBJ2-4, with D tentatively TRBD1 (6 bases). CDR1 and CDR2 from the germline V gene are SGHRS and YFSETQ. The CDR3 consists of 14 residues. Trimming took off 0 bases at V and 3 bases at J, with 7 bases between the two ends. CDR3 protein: CASSLAGDKNIQYF. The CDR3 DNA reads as TGCGCCAGCAGCTTGGCAGGGGACAAAAACATTCAGTACTTC.

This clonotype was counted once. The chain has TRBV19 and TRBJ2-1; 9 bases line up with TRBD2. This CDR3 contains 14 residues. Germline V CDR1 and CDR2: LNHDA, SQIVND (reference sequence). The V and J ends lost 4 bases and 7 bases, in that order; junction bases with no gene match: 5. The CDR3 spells CASSSGGAPNEQFF. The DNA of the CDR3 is TGTGCCAGTAGTAGCGGGGGGGCACCTAATGAGCAGTTCTTC. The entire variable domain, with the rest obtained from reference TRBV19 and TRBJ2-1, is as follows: DGGITQSPKYLFRKEGQNVTLSCEQNLNHDAMYWYRQDPGQGLRLIYYSQIVNDFQKGDIAEGYSVSREKKESFPLTVTSAQKNPTAFYLCASSSGGAPNEQFFGPGTRLTVL.

CDR3 sequence: CASSDQGGTDTQYF. In DNA, the CDR3 is TGTGCCAGCAGTGATCAGGGCGGCACAGATACGCAGTATTTT. The chain joins TRBV2 to TRBJ2-3, with TRBD1 as a possible D gene (5 bases). CDR1 is SNHLY and CDR2 is FYNNEI in the germline V gene. The ends were cut back, 3 bases at V and 1 base at J, with 8 bases in the middle. The CDR3 has 14 amino acids.

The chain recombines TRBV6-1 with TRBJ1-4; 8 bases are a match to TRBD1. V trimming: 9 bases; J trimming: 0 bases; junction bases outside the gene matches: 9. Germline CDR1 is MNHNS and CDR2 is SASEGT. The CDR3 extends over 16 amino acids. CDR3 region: CARQGARHATNEKLFF. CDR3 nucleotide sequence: TGTGCCAGGCAGGGGGCCCGTCATGCAACTAATGAAAAACTGTTTTTT.

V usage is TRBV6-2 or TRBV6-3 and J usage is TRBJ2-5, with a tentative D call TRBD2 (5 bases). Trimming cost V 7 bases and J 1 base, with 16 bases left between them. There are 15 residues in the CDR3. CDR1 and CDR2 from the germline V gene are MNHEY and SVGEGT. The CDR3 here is CASNHFSVSQETQYF. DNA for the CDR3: TGTGCCAGCAATCACTTTAGCGTATCCCAAGAGACCCAGTACTTC.

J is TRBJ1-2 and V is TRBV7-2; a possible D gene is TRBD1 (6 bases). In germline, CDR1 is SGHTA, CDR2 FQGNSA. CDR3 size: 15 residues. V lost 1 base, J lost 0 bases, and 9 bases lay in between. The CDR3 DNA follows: TGTGCCAGCAGCTTAGGACAGGCAGCTAACTATGGCTACACCTTC. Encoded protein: CASSLGQAANYGYTF.

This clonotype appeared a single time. This CDR3 reads CASSLDRANADTQYF. The CDR3 DNA sequence: TGTGCCAGCAGTTTGGACAGGGCCAACGCAGATACGCAGTATTTT. The V and J genes are TRBV6-6 and TRBJ2-3; TRBD1 aligns across 8 bases. This CDR3 comprises 15 residues. Germline CDR1 is MNHNY and CDR2 is SVGAGI (reference sequence). The V segment lost 4 bases and the J segment 4 bases; nucleotides outside the gene matches: 7.

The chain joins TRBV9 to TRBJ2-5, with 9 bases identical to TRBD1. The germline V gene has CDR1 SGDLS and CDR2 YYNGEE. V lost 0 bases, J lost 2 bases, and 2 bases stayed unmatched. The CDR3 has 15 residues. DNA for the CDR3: TGTGCCAGCAGCGTAGACGGGACAGGGCAAGAGACCCAGTACTTC. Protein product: CASSVDGTGQETQYF.